The sequence of this T cell receptor (beta chain) was determined in a study of T cell repertoires in cytomegalovirus infection. For the study at large: Both a matching HLA type and CMV infection were indicated by public TCR beta signatures. Study observations and caveats: Carriers of CMV and the relevant HLA type were discriminated by public TCR beta frequency. Ex vivo responses were dominated by HLA-C-restricted CMV-specific TCR beta clonotypes.

Via MiXCR, TCRdb re-called the reads, giving one row per CDR3 protein. The table shows approximately 500,000 distinct CDR3 sequences, with approximately 15% occurring only once. The CDR3 extends over 16 amino acids. Trimming took 0 bases from V and 5 from J, leaving 17 bases between them. Germline V CDR1 and CDR2: LGHNA, YNFKEQ. This clonotype was seen ten or more times. What it recognizes is unknown. The sample consisted of CD8+ T cells from PBMCs. This chain connects TRBV4-2 to TRBJ2-7, with no clear D. The clonotype comes from a human donor in good health (CMV status not recorded). Some clones in this sample may be carry-over from other donors' samples. CDR3 sequence reads: CASSQDQKSLVHEQYF. The CDR3 coding sequence is TGTGCCAGCAGCCAAGATCAGAAGTCGCTGGTCCACGAGCAGTACTTC.